These 13 T cell receptor beta chains originate from one sample sequenced in a study of a mutant IDH1 vaccine in newly diagnosed glioma (dated by TCRdb to the early 2020s). The time point label corresponds to: baseline, week 1 (first vaccination visit). Read against the paper, the sample's treatment or condition label means: pre-vaccination baseline after standard-of-care therapy. The library relied on the immunoSEQ multiplex PCR assay. The clones in this table, taken by TCRdb from immuneACCESS, are in-frame only. Not every clone is retained; where verified, under half of the shortfall comes from an unresolved V gene, and the cause of the rest is unknown. Here the sample has 85,000 to 100,000 clones; approximately 90% occur a single time. Clones ranked in the top ten supply roughly 0.54% of the sample. Sequenced here: PBMCs, sampled from a glioma patient treated with radiotherapy, temozolomide or both. The receptors were sampled from a woman aged 45-60 years with glioma.

The chain employs TRBV6-6 and TRBJ2-3, with TRBD2 matching 8 bases. J was trimmed by 0 bases and V by 7 bases; bases with no gene match: 6. From germline, CDR1 is MNHNY and CDR2 SVGAGI (reference sequence). There are 15 residues in the CDR3. The CDR3 nucleotides are TGTGCCAGCAACACGGCTAGCGGGAGCACAGATACGCAGTATTTT. Protein sequence: CASNTASGSTDTQYF.

This clone was counted once. The chain combines TRBV6-5 with TRBJ2-7; 7 positions agree with TRBD2. The CDR3 covers 14 residues. Germline V gene sequence: CDR1 MNHEY, CDR2 SVGAGI. V lost 5 bases to trimming and J lost 5 bases; unmatched junction nucleotides: 9. As DNA, the CDR3 is TGTGCCAGCAGTCCCCGGGGGGTCCTTGACGAGCAGTACTTC. Amino acid sequence: CASSPRGVLDEQYF.

The chain employs TRBV5-5 and TRBJ1-1, with TRBD1 identical over 8 bases. Germline V gives CDR1 SGHKS, CDR2 YYEKEE (reference sequence). The V segment lost 0 bases and the J segment 5 bases; nucleotides outside the gene matches: 3. The length of the CDR3 is 14 residues. In nucleotides, the CDR3 is TGTGCCAGCAGCTTGGGACAGGGGACGACTGAAGCTTTCTTT. Translating it yields CASSLGQGTTEAFF.

The sample holds one count of this clone. The J gene is TRBJ2-7, the V gene TRBV9; D uncertain. Trimming removed 0 bases from V and 7 bases from J, with 14 bases in between. The CDR3 runs to 14 residues. Germline V lookup: CDR1 SGDLS, CDR2 YYNGEE. This CDR3 is CASSVGPTNLEQYF. In nucleotides, the CDR3 is TGTGCCAGCAGCGTAGGTCCGACGAACTTGGAGCAGTACTTC.

The chain combines TRBV28 with TRBJ2-6; TRBD1 might be the D (6 bases). Trimming removed 5 bases from V and 4 bases from J, with 12 bases in between. Germline CDR1 reads MDHEN; CDR2 reads SYDVKM. The CDR3 is 15 residues long. CDR3 in amino acids: CASSAGQSGANVLTF. CDR3 bases: TGTGCCAGCAGTGCCGGACAGTCGGGGGCCAACGTCCTGACTTTC.

A single count supports this clone. This chain uses TRBV2 with TRBJ1-3; the D gene is possibly TRBD1 (5 bases). CDR3 length: 13 residues. Trimming stripped 8 bases from V and 4 bases from J, with 12 bases between. Germline V gene lookup returns CDR1 SNHLY and CDR2 FYNNEI. The CDR3 sequence: CASSQGAGNTIYF. The CDR3 DNA sequence: TGTGCCAGCTCCCAGGGTGCCGGAAACACCATATATTTT.

The sample holds a few counts of this clone. V usage is TRBV19 and J usage is TRBJ1-5; 9 positions agree with TRBD1. This CDR3 region has 17 residues. CDR1 and CDR2 (germline): LNHDA, SQIVND (reference sequence). J gave up 2 bases and V 7 bases, and 12 bases lay outside the gene matches. CDR3 in amino acids: CASTILGQGKRNQPQHF. The DNA of the CDR3 is TGTGCCAGTACCATCCTGGGACAGGGTAAACGCAATCAGCCCCAGCATTTT.

The chain combines TRBV6-5 with TRBJ1-1, with D hard to call. Trimming left V 7 bases short and J 0 bases short, with 12 bases between. This CDR3 has 14 amino acids. The V gene's germline CDR1 is MNHEY and CDR2 SVGAGI. The CDR3 protein is CASKKLLMNTEAFF. Here the CDR3 DNA reads TGTGCCAGCAAAAAACTATTGATGAACACTGAAGCTTTCTTT.

Concerning this clone: A read error is possible here, since a much larger clone lies one base away. Within the sample, other DNA sequences also encode this same CDR3. The V call is TRBV7-8, the J call TRBJ1-1, with D possibly being TRBD1 (6 bases). The CDR3 length is 14 residues. In germline, CDR1 is SGHVS, CDR2 FQNEAQ. The CDR3 spells CASSTWTANTEAFF. As DNA, the CDR3 is TGTGCCAGCAGCACGTGGACAGCGAACACTGAGGCTTTCTTT.

Note on this clone: The junction and the germline gene differ at one end; a read error may be behind it. The sample carries other DNA sequences with the same CDR3. The chain is built from TRBV29-1 and TRBJ2-2; 10 bases match TRBD2. This CDR3 has 13 amino acids. Germline V gene sequence: CDR1 SQVTM, CDR2 ANQGSEA. The CDR3 DNA reads TGTAGCGTTGCACCGACTAGCGGGCGGGAGCTGTTTTTT. It yields the protein CSVAPTSGRELFF.

The rearrangement joins TRBV7-9 to TRBJ2-7, with D maybe TRBD2 (5 bases). Germline V gene data show CDR1 as SEHNR and CDR2 as FQNEAQ (reference sequence). The CDR3 contains 15 residues. With 5 bases removed from V and 3 bases from J, the gap between germline ends came to 17 bases. The CDR3 DNA reads TGTGCCAGCAGCCCACCGACGACCGGGAACTACGAGCAGTACTTC. Its protein is CASSPPTTGNYEQYF.

Points on this clone: Other DNA variants within this sample encode the same CDR3. V gene TRBV6-5 combines with J gene TRBJ2-7; 7 bases agree with TRBD2. J lost 3 bases, V lost 2 bases, and 4 bases had no gene match. Germline lookup yields CDR1 MNHEY and CDR2 SVGAGI. The CDR3 runs to 14 residues. CDR3 protein: CASSYGPGGYEQYF. CDR3 in DNA: TGTGCCAGCAGTTACGGGCCGGGGGGCTACGAGCAGTACTTC.

This clone has a single count. The genes are TRBV5-1 and TRBJ1-2, with D possibly matching TRBD1 (5 bases). Trimming shortened V by 4 bases and J by 4 bases, and 14 bases separated the two germline ends. The CDR3 runs 14 residues. Looked up from germline, CDR1 is SGHRS and CDR2 is YFSETQ. The CDR3 DNA sequence: TGCGCCAGCAGCCCAGGGACGCAGGGCTATGGCTACACCTTC. Protein product: CASSPGTQGYGYTF.